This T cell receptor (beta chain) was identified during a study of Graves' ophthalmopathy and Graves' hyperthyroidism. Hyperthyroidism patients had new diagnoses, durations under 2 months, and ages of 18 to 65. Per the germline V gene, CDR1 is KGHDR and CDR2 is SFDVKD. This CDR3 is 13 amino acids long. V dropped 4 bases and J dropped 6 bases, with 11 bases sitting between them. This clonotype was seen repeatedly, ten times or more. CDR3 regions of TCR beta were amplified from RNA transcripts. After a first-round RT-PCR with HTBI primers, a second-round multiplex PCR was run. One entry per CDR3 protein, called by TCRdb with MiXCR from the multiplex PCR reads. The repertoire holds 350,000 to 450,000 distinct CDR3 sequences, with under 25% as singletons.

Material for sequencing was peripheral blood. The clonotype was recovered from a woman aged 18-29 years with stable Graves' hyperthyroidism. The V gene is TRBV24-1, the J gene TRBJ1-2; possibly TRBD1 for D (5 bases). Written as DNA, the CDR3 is TGTGCCACCAGTGACGGGGGGACGGATGGCTACACCTTC. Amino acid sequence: CATSDGGTDGYTF.